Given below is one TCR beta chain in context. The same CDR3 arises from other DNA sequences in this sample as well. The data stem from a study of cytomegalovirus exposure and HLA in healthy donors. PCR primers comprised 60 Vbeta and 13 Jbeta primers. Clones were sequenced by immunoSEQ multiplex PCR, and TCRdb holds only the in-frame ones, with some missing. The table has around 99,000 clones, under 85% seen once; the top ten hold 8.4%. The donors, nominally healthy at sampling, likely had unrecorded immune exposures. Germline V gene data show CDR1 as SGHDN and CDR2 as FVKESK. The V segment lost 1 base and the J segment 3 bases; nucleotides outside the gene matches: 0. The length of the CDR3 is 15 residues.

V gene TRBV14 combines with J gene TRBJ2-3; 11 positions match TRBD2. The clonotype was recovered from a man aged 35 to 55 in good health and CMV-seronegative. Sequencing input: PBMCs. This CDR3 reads CASSQGLAGTDTQYF. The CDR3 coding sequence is TGTGCCAGCAGCCAAGGACTAGCGGGGACAGATACGCAGTATTTT.